This T cell receptor beta chain derives from a study of cytomegalovirus exposure and HLA in healthy donors. About the study: In an earlier analysis, around 120 million unique TCR beta sequences were found from 150 million to 200 million T cells. Findings of the study overall: In an earlier analysis, most TCR beta V segments were productive about 87% or about 30% of the time. At a 0.05 false discovery rate, a later analysis found approximately 17,000 TCR beta sequences to be associated with HLA alleles.

Both 60 Vbeta primers and 13 Jbeta primers went into the PCR. This table comes from immunoSEQ multiplex PCR, and its TCRdb copy is limited to in-frame clones, with some not included. The sample gives 85,000 to 90,000 clones, 67% of which show up once; about 2.1% is in the top ten. As to this clone: Its matching antigen is unknown.

Germline-derived CDR1 and CDR2 are SEHNR and FQNEAQ (reference sequence). Trimming at V came to 1 base and at J to 4 bases, leaving 5 bases not matched to a gene. This CDR3 contains 15 residues. The clonotype comes from a man younger than 40 in good health and CMV-seronegative. Sequencing used PBMCs. This chain connects TRBV7-9 to TRBJ1-2; TRBD1 aligns across 8 bases. In DNA form, the CDR3 reads TGTGCCAGCAGCTTAGTAGCCGGACAGGGCTATGGCTACACCTTC. Translated, it gives CASSLVAGQGYGYTF.